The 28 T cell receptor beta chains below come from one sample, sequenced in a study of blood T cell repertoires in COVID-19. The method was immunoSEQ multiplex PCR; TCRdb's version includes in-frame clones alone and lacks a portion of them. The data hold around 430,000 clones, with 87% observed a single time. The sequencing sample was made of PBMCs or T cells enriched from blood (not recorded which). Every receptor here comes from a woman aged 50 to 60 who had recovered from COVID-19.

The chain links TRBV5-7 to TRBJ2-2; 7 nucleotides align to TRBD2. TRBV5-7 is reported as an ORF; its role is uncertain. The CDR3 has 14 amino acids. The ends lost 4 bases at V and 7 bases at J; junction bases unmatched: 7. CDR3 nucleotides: TGTGCCAGCAGCCGCAGCGGGGTATGCGGGGAGCTGTTTTTT. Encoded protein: CASSRSGVCGELFF.

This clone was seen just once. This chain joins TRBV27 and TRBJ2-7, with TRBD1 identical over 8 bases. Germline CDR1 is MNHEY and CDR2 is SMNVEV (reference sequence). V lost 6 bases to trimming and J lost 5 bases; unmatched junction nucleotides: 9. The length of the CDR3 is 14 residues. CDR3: CASRTRTGRNEQYF. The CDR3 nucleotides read TGTGCCAGCAGAACCAGGACAGGGAGGAACGAGCAGTACTTC.

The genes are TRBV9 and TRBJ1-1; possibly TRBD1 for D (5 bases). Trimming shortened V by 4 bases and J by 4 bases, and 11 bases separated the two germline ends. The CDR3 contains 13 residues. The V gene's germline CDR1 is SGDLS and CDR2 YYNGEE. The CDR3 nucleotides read TGTGCCAGCAGCTGGGGGAGGGCCACTGAAGCTTTCTTT. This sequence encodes CASSWGRATEAFF. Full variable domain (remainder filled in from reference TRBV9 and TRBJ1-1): DSGVTQTPKHLITATGQRVTLRCSPRSGDLSVYWYQQSLDQGLQFLIQYYNGEERAKGNILERFSAQQFPDLHSELNLSSLELGDSALYFCASSWGRATEAFFGQGTRLTVV.

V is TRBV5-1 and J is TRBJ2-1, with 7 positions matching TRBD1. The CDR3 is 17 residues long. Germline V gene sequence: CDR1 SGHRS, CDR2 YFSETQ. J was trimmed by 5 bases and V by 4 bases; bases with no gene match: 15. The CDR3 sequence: CASSDDPGTVIHNEQFF. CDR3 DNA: TGCGCCAGCAGCGACGACCCCGGGACAGTGATACACAATGAGCAGTTCTTC.

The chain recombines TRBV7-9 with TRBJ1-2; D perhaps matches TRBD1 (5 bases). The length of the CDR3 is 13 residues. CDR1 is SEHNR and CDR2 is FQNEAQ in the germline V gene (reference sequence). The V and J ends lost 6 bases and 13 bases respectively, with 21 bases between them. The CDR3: CASRPGGTGSPTF. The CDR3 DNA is TGTGCCAGCAGGCCCGGGGGGACGGGGTCACCCACCTTC. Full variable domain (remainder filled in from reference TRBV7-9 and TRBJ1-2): DTGVSQNPRHKITKRGQNVTFRCDPISEHNRLYWYRQTLGQGPEFLTYFQNEAQLEKSRLLSDRFSAERPKGSFSTLEIQRTEQGDSAMYLCASRPGGTGSPTFGSGTRLTVV.

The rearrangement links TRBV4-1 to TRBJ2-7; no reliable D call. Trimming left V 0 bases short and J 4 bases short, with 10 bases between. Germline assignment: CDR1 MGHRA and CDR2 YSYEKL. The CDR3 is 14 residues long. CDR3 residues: CASSQDFGVYEQYF. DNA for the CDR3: TGCGCCAGCAGCCAAGATTTTGGAGTTTACGAGCAGTACTTC.

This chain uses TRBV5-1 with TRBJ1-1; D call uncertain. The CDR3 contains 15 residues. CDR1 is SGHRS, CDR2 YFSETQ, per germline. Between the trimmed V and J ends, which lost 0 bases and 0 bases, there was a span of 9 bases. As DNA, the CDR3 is TGCGCCAGCAGCTTGGTCGGGAAGATGAACACTGAAGCTTTCTTT. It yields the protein CASSLVGKMNTEAFF.

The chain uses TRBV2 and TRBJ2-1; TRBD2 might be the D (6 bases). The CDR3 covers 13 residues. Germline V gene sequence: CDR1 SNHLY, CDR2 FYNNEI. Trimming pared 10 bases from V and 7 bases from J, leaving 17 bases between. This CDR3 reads CAITSGPENEQFF. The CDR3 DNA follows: TGTGCCATCACGAGCGGGCCAGAAAATGAGCAGTTCTTC.

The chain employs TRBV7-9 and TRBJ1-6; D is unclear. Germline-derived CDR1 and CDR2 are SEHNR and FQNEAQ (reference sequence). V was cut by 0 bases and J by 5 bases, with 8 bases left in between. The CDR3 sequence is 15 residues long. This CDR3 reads CASSLAWQDNSPLHF. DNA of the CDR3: TGTGCCAGCAGCTTAGCTTGGCAGGATAATTCACCCCTCCACTTT. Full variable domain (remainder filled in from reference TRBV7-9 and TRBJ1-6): DTGVSQNPRHKITKRGQNVTFRCDPISEHNRLYWYRQTLGQGPEFLTYFQNEAQLEKSRLLSDRFSAERPKGSFSTLEIQRTEQGDSAMYLCASSLAWQDNSPLHFGNGTRLTVT.

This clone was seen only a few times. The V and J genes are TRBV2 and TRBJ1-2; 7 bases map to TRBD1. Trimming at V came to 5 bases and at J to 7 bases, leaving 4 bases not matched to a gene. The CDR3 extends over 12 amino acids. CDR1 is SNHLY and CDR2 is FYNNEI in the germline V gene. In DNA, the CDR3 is TGTGCCAGCAGTAGGGACAGCGGTGGCTACACCTTC. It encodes CASSRDSGGYTF.

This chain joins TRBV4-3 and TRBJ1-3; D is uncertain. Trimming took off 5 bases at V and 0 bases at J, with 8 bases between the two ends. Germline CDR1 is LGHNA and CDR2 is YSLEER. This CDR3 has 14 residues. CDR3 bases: TGCGCCAGCAGCTCAGGATACTCTGGAAACACCATATATTTT. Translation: CASSSGYSGNTIYF.

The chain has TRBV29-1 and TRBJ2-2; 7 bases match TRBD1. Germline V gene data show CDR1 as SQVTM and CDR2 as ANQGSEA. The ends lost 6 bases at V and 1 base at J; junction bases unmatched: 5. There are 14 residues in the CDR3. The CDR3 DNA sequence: TGCAGCGTCTCGACAGGGCTGAACACCGGGGAGCTGTTTTTT. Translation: CSVSTGLNTGELFF.

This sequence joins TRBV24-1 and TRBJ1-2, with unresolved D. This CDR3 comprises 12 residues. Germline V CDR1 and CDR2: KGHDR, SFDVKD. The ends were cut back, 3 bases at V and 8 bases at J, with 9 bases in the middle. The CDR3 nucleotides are TGTGCCACCAGTGATCCGAATCTAGGCTACACCTTC. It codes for CATSDPNLGYTF.

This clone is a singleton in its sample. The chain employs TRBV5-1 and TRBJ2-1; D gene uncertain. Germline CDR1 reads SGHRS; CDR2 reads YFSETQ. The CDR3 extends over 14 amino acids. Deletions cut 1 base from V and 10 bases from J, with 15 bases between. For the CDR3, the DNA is TGCGCCAGCAGCTTGTCGCTCCGCTACGAGGAGCAGTTCTTC. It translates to CASSLSLRYEEQFF.

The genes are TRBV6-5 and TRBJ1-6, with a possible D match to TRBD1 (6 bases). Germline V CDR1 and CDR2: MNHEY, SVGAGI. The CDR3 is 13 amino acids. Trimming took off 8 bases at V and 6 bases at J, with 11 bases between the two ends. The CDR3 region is CASRGGGNSPLHF. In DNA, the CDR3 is TGTGCCAGCCGGGGGGGCGGTAATTCACCCCTCCACTTT.

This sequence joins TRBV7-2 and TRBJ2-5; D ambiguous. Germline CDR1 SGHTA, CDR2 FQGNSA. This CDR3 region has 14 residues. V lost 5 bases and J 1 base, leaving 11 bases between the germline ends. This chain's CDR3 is CASSPGAVQETQYF. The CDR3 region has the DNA TGTGCCAGCAGCCCCGGAGCAGTCCAAGAGACCCAGTACTTC.

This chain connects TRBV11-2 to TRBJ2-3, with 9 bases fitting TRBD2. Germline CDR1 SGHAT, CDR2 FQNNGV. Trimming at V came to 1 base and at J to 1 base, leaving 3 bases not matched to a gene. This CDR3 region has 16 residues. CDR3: CASSLGPSGGTDTQYF. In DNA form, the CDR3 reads TGTGCCAGCAGCTTAGGGCCTAGCGGGGGCACAGATACGCAGTATTTT. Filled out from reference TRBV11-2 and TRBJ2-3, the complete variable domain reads EAGVAQSPRYKIIEKRQSVAFWCNPISGHATLYWYQQILGQGPKLLIQFQNNGVVDDSQLPKDRFSAERLKGVDSTLKIQPAKLEDSAVYLCASSLGPSGGTDTQYFGPGTRLTVL.

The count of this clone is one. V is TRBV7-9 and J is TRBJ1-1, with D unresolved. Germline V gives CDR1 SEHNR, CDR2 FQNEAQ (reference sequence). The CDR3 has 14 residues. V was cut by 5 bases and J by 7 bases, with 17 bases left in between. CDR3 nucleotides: TGTGCCAGCAGCCTAAATGGGCCCGATAATGAAGCTTTCTTT. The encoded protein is CASSLNGPDNEAFF.

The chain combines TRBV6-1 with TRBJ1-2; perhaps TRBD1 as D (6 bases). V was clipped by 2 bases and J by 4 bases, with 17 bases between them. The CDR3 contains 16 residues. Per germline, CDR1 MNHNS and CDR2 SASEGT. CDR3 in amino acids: CASSESETGLSYGYTF. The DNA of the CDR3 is TGTGCCAGCAGTGAATCAGAGACAGGACTGTCCTATGGCTACACCTTC.

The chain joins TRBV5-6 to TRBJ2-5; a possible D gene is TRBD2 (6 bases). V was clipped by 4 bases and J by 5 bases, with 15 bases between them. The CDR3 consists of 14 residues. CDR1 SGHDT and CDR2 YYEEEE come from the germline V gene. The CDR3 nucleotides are TGTGCCAGCAGCCTTGGGGCGGGGCTGGAGACCCAGTACTTC. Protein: CASSLGAGLETQYF.

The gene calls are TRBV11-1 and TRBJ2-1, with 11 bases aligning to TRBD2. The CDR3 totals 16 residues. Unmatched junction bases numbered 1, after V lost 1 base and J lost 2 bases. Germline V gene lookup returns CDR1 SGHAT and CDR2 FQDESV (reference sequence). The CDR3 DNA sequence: TGTGCCAGCAGCTTAGAACTAGCGGGGGCCTACAATGAGCAGTTCTTC. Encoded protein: CASSLELAGAYNEQFF.

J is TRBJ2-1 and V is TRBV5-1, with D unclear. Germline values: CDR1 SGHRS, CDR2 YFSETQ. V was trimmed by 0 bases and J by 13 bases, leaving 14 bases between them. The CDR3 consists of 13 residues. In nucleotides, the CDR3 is TGCGCCAGCAGCTTGGCCGGTCCCCATCACCAGTTCTTC. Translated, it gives CASSLAGPHHQFF.

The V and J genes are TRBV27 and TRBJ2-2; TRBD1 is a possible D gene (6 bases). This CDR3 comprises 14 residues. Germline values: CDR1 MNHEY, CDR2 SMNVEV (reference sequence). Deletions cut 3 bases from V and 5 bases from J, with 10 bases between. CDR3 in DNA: TGTGCCAGCAGTTTTACAGGGATTACCGGGGAGCTGTTTTTT. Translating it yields CASSFTGITGELFF.

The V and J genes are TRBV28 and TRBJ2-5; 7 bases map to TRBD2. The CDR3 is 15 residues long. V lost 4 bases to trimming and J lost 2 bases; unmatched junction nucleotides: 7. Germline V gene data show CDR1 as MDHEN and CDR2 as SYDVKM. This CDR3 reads CASSSSGRGQETQYF. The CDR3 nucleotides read TGTGCCAGCAGTTCGTCCGGGCGGGGGCAAGAGACCCAGTACTTC.

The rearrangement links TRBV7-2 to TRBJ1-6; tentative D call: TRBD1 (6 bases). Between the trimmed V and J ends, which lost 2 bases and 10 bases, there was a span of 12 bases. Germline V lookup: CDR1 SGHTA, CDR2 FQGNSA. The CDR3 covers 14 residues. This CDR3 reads CASSLWTEESPLHF. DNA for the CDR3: TGTGCCAGCAGCTTATGGACAGAAGAATCACCCCTCCACTTT.

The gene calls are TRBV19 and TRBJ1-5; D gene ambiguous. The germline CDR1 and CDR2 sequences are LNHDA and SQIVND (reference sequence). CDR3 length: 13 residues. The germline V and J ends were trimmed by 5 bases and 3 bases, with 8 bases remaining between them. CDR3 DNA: TGTGCCAGTAGTTTGGCAGACAATCAGCCCCAGCATTTT. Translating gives CASSLADNQPQHF.

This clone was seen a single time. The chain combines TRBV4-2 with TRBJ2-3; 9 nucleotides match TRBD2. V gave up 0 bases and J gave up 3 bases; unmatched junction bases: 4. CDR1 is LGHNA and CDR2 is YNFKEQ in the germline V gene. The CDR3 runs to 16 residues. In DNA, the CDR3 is TGTGCCAGCAGCCAAGAATGGCGGGGGGGAACAGATACGCAGTATTTT. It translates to CASSQEWRGGTDTQYF.

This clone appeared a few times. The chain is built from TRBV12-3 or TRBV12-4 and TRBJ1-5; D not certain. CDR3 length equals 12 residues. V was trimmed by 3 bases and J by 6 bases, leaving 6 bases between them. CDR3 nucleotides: TGTGCCAGCAGTTTTTCGGTTCAGCCCCAGCATTTT. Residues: CASSFSVQPQHF.